The rows below give T cell receptor beta chains drawn from one sample of a study of blood T cells in healthy people across ages. TCRdb reanalysed the 5' RACE reads using MiXCR and keeps one entry per CDR3 protein. The sample holds about 1 million distinct CDR3 sequences, under 45% seen once. Source material: blood. The receptors shown here come from a woman aged 60-75 years in good health. Both conserved end residues are part of each CDR3. D genes are given only for firm matches. Not all rows give a size; the values are once, few, many and, for expanded clones, a class.

v_call: TRBV12-3/TRBV12-4
d_call: NA
clone_size: NA
j_call: TRBJ2-1
cdr3_nt: TGTGCCAGCAGTTTATTTTTCGGCCAGGGAGTCCACAATGAGCAGTTCTTC
cdr3_aa: CASSLFFGQGVHNEQFF

v_call: TRBV25-1
d_call: NA
clone_size: few
j_call: TRBJ2-1
cdr3_nt: TGTGCCAGCAGTAGGACCGGGGTGTACAATGAGCAGTTCTTC
cdr3_aa: CASSRTGVYNEQFF

v_call: TRBV29-1
d_call: NA
clone_size: many
j_call: TRBJ2-6
cdr3_nt: TGCAGCGTTGGCACGGGGGCCAACGTCCTGACTTTC
cdr3_aa: CSVGTGANVLTF

v_call: TRBV6-5
d_call: TRBD1
clone_size: NA
j_call: TRBJ2-3
cdr3_nt: TGTGCCAGCAGTTCCGGGACAGCAGCTCATACGCAGTATTTT
cdr3_aa: CASSSGTAAHTQYF

v_call: TRBV7-9
d_call: NA
clone_size: NA
j_call: TRBJ1-4
cdr3_nt: TGTGCCAGCAGCTTAGAGACCGGGCCCGGTGAAAAACTGTTTTTT
cdr3_aa: CASSLETGPGEKLFF

v_call: TRBV20-1
d_call: NA
clone_size: few
j_call: TRBJ2-1
cdr3_nt: TGCAGTGCTAGAGTTACCGGGACGTCTTACAATGAGCAGTTCTTC
cdr3_aa: CSARVTGTSYNEQFF

v_call: TRBV20-1
d_call: TRBD2
clone_size: few
j_call: TRBJ2-7
cdr3_nt: TGCAGTGCTAGAGAGGCCCTATTTCCTAGCGGTGCCTACGAGCAGTACTTC
cdr3_aa: CSAREALFPSGAYEQYF

v_call: TRBV27
d_call: NA
clone_size: once
j_call: TRBJ1-6
cdr3_nt: TGTGCCAGCGGCCCACTCGATTCACCCCTCCACTTT
cdr3_aa: CASGPLDSPLHF

v_call: TRBV20-1
d_call: NA
clone_size: NA
j_call: TRBJ2-7
cdr3_nt: TGCAGTGCTAGAGATCCCCGGCAGGGGAATACCTACGAGCAGTACTTC
cdr3_aa: CSARDPRQGNTYEQYF

v_call: TRBV6-4
d_call: NA
clone_size: NA
j_call: TRBJ2-1
cdr3_nt: TGTGCCAGCAGTGAAGGCCCGAACTCCTACAATGAGCAGTTCTTC
cdr3_aa: CASSEGPNSYNEQFF

v_call: TRBV28
d_call: NA
clone_size: few
j_call: TRBJ2-3
cdr3_nt: TGTGCCAGCAGTTTAGGGCCAGGGGCCACAGATACGCAGTATTTT
cdr3_aa: CASSLGPGATDTQYF

v_call: TRBV11-3
d_call: NA
clone_size: NA
j_call: TRBJ1-4
cdr3_nt: TGTGCCAGCAGTGAGTCCAGAGGCGGAAAACTGTTTTTT
cdr3_aa: CASSESRGGKLFF

v_call: TRBV11-2
d_call: NA
clone_size: NA
j_call: TRBJ1-4
cdr3_nt: TGTGCCAGCAGCTTGGGGAAGCAGAGCTTTAATGAAAAACTGTTTTTT
cdr3_aa: CASSLGKQSFNEKLFF

v_call: TRBV29-1
d_call: NA
clone_size: few
j_call: TRBJ1-4
cdr3_nt: TGCAGCGCAAGCGTAATGGGAGAAAAACTGTTTTTT
cdr3_aa: CSASVMGEKLFF

v_call: TRBV29-1
d_call: NA
clone_size: few
j_call: TRBJ2-7
cdr3_nt: TGCAGCGTAAAGTCCGGACGAGGGCAGTACTTC
cdr3_aa: CSVKSGRGQYF

v_call: TRBV12-3/TRBV12-4
d_call: NA
clone_size: NA
j_call: TRBJ2-3
cdr3_nt: TGTGCCAGCAGTTTAGCGGGCCCTATTAGCACAGATACGCAGTATTTT
cdr3_aa: CASSLAGPISTDTQYF

v_call: TRBV20-1
d_call: TRBD2
clone_size: few
j_call: TRBJ2-7
cdr3_nt: TGCAGTGCTAGGCTGGTAGCGGGAGGTTTGGGCGAGCAGTACTTC
cdr3_aa: CSARLVAGGLGEQYF

v_call: TRBV5-1
d_call: NA
clone_size: NA
j_call: TRBJ1-5
cdr3_nt: TGCGCCAGCAGCTTGGGAGACAAAGGCAATCAGCCCCAGCATTTT
cdr3_aa: CASSLGDKGNQPQHF

v_call: TRBV28
d_call: NA
clone_size: few
j_call: TRBJ2-3
cdr3_nt: TGTGCCAGCAGTTTTGGTCGGGCTAGCACAGATACGCAGTATTTT
cdr3_aa: CASSFGRASTDTQYF

v_call: TRBV27
d_call: NA
clone_size: many
j_call: TRBJ2-5
cdr3_nt: TGTGCCAGCAGTCCGCCCTTCGGTGAGCAGTACTTC
cdr3_aa: CASSPPFGEQYF

v_call: TRBV29-1
d_call: TRBD1
clone_size: few
j_call: TRBJ2-1
cdr3_nt: TGCAGCGTACCCGAACTCCGACAGGGGCTGTTGAATGAGCAGTTCTTC
cdr3_aa: CSVPELRQGLLNEQFF

v_call: TRBV19
d_call: TRBD1
clone_size: NA
j_call: TRBJ2-4
cdr3_nt: TGCGCCAGTAGTATCTCACAGGGGGCCAAAAACATTCAGTACTTC
cdr3_aa: CASSISQGAKNIQYF

v_call: TRBV21-1
d_call: NA
clone_size: few
j_call: TRBJ2-3
cdr3_nt: TGTGCCAGCAGCAATAGACTAGCGGGTATCACAGATACGCAGTATTTT
cdr3_aa: CASSNRLAGITDTQYF

v_call: TRBV5-1
d_call: NA
clone_size: NA
j_call: TRBJ2-1
cdr3_nt: TGCGCCAGCAGCTTGGTTGGCGGGAACCCCCGGGAGCAGTTCTTC
cdr3_aa: CASSLVGGNPREQFF

v_call: TRBV5-1
d_call: NA
clone_size: NA
j_call: TRBJ1-1
cdr3_nt: TGCGCCAGCAGCTTGGGAGGACACCCCAACACTGAAGCTTTCTTT
cdr3_aa: CASSLGGHPNTEAFF